These 13 T cell receptor beta chains originate from one sample sequenced in a study of cytomegalovirus exposure and HLA in healthy donors. 60 Vbeta and 13 Jbeta primers were used in PCR. Clones were read by immunoSEQ multiplex PCR, and TCRdb kept only the in-frame ones, dropping some. The sample includes under 50,000 clones, about 85% of them seen just once. Sequenced sample: PBMCs. All receptors derive from a woman aged 40 to 50 in good health and CMV-seropositive.

About this clone itself: Mismatch with germline at one junction end may stem from a read error. This sequence joins TRBV7-8 and TRBJ2-7; D might be TRBD2 (5 bases). CDR3 length: 14 amino acids. Germline CDR1 SGHVS, CDR2 FQNEAQ. The CDR3 reads CASSLARNTYEQYF. The CDR3 nucleotides read TGTGCCAGCAGCCTAGCCCGTAACACCTACGAGCAGTACTTC. Using reference TRBV7-8 and TRBJ2-7 for the parts outside the CDR3, the full variable domain is GAGVSQSPRYKVAKRGQDVALRCDPISGHVSLFWYQQALGQGPEFLTYFQNEAQLDKSGLPSDRFFAERPEGSVSTLKIQRTQQEDSAVYLCASSLARNTYEQYFGPGTRLTVT.

This chain joins TRBV28 and TRBJ1-2; D is unclear. The germline V gene encodes CDR1 MDHEN and CDR2 SYDVKM. This CDR3 comprises 12 residues. V dropped 4 bases and J dropped 8 bases, with 11 bases sitting between them. CDR3: CASSSLTRGYTF. In DNA, the CDR3 is TGTGCCAGCAGTTCCCTAACGCGGGGCTACACCTTC.

This clone was seen a few times. The junction departs from germline at one end; a sequencing error may be responsible. CDR3 sequence reads: CASSTGTSAGELFF. The DNA of the CDR3 is TGTGCTAGCAGCACCGGGACTAGCGCCGGGGAGCTGTTTTTT. The gene calls are TRBV7-7 and TRBJ2-2; 10 nucleotides align to TRBD2. Germline V gene lookup returns CDR1 SSHAT and CDR2 FNYEAQ (reference sequence). The CDR3 runs 14 residues.

The chain links TRBV27 to TRBJ1-5, with TRBD1 matching 8 bases. Per germline, CDR1 MNHEY and CDR2 SMNVEV (reference sequence). This CDR3 is built from 14 residues. J was trimmed by 7 bases and V by 5 bases; bases with no gene match: 7. The CDR3 nucleotides read TGTGCCAGCAGTCCCAGGGGGCCTTGGCAGCCCCAGCATTTT. Encoded protein: CASSPRGPWQPQHF.

The chain uses TRBV5-5 and TRBJ2-7; 8 bases fit TRBD1. V lost 1 base to trimming and J lost 5 bases; unmatched junction nucleotides: 8. Germline V lookup: CDR1 SGHKS, CDR2 YYEKEE (reference sequence). This CDR3 spans 15 amino acids. The CDR3 protein is CASSLLRDRSHEQYF. The CDR3 DNA reads TGTGCCAGCAGCTTGCTCCGGGACAGGTCCCACGAGCAGTACTTC.

This clone appeared a few times. The genes are TRBV11-2 and TRBJ2-7; D gene uncertain. Germline loops: CDR1 SGHAT, CDR2 FQNNGV. Trimming cost V 5 bases and J 4 bases, with 12 bases left between them. This CDR3 comprises 13 residues. CDR3 residues: CASSVATFYEQYF. The DNA of the CDR3 is TGTGCCAGCAGCGTAGCTACCTTTTACGAGCAGTACTTC.

V usage is TRBV2 and J usage is TRBJ2-7; possibly TRBD1 for D (5 bases). Germline assignment: CDR1 SNHLY and CDR2 FYNNEI. Trimming stripped 6 bases from V and 9 bases from J, with 18 bases between. The CDR3 is 13 amino acids. The CDR3 sequence is CASSGDQGVGQYF. The DNA for the CDR3 is TGTGCCAGCAGCGGTGACCAAGGGGTGGGGCAGTACTTC.

V and J are TRBV7-2 and TRBJ1-1; TRBD1 agrees at 7 bases. The ends lost 5 bases at V and 4 bases at J; junction bases unmatched: 10. The germline V gene encodes CDR1 SGHTA and CDR2 FQGNSA. CDR3 length equals 15 residues. The CDR3 loop is CASSRQGPLGTEAFF. CDR3 DNA sequence: TGTGCCAGCAGCAGACAGGGCCCGCTTGGCACTGAAGCTTTCTTT.

The V call is TRBV5-1, the J call TRBJ2-5; TRBD1 matches at 7 bases. Germline assignment: CDR1 SGHRS and CDR2 YFSETQ. With 0 bases clipped from V and 2 bases from J, the junction kept 4 bases outside the gene matches. This CDR3 spans 15 amino acids. This CDR3 reads CASSLDRDSQETQYF. CDR3 DNA sequence: TGCGCCAGCAGCTTGGATCGGGACAGTCAAGAGACCCAGTACTTC.

This chain links TRBV7-9 with TRBJ2-7; D perhaps matches TRBD2 (6 bases). The V gene lost 4 bases and the J gene lost 2 bases, with 12 bases spanning the gap. Germline V lookup: CDR1 SEHNR, CDR2 FQNEAQ (reference sequence). This CDR3 region has 14 residues. CDR3 nucleotide sequence: TGTGCCAGCAGCTCCCGGGACTTACCCTACGAGCAGTACTTC. Translated: CASSSRDLPYEQYF.

A few counts support this clone. The gene calls are TRBV28 and TRBJ1-1; no reliable D call. CDR3 length: 11 residues. The germline CDR1 and CDR2 sequences are MDHEN and SYDVKM. Trimming removed 3 bases from V and 10 bases from J, with 9 bases in between. The CDR3 spells CASSFGVSAFF. The CDR3 bases are TGTGCCAGCAGTTTCGGGGTGTCAGCTTTCTTT.

The chain uses TRBV28 and TRBJ1-1; 7 positions match TRBD1. Germline CDR1 is MDHEN and CDR2 is SYDVKM. The ends lost 11 bases at V and 1 base at J; junction bases unmatched: 10. This CDR3 is built from 14 residues. Written as DNA, the CDR3 is TGTGCCTGTAGGACCGGGACAGCGAACACTGAAGCTTTCTTT. Translating it yields CACRTGTANTEAFF.

J is TRBJ1-6 and V is TRBV18; 9 nucleotides align to TRBD1. The germline V gene has CDR1 KGHSH and CDR2 LQKENI. The CDR3 is 14 amino acids. Trimming removed 2 bases from V and 8 bases from J; junction bases left unmatched: 1. CDR3: CASSPGTGYSPLHF. The CDR3 nucleotides read TGTGCCAGCTCACCAGGGACAGGGTATTCACCCCTCCACTTT.